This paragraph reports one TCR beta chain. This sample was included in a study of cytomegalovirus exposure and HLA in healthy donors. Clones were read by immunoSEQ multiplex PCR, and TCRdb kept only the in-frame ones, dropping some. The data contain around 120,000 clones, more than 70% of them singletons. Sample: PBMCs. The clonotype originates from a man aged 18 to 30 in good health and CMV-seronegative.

The CDR3 DNA reads as TGTGCCAGCACCACCGGGACAGGGGCTAGGGAAGCTTTCTTT. It encodes CASTTGTGAREAFF. The chain links TRBV6-5 to TRBJ1-1, with 10 nucleotides matching TRBD1. Germline-derived CDR1 and CDR2 are MNHEY and SVGAGI. The CDR3 has 14 amino acids. V trimming: 7 bases; J trimming: 8 bases; junction bases outside the gene matches: 10.